The 12 T cell receptor beta chains in this list originate from one sample, sequenced in a study of cytomegalovirus exposure and HLA in healthy donors. A multiplex PCR was run with 60 Vbeta primers and 13 Jbeta primers. The protocol was immunoSEQ multiplex PCR, while the TCRdb copy is restricted to in-frame clones and leaves out a portion. In the table there are 63,000 or so clones, 73% of which are singletons. Sequenced sample: PBMCs. These receptors originate from a man aged 45-65 years in good health and CMV-seronegative.

J is TRBJ2-3 and V is TRBV19; D might be TRBD1 (6 bases). The CDR3 is 13 amino acids. Trimming removed 3 bases from V and 5 bases from J, with 9 bases in between. CDR1 and CDR2 (germline): LNHDA, SQIVND (reference sequence). The CDR3 spells CASSIGRGDTQYF. In DNA form, the CDR3 reads TGTGCCAGTAGTATTGGCAGGGGAGATACGCAGTATTTT.

The chain recombines TRBV9 with TRBJ2-3; TRBD2 aligns across 7 bases. The CDR3 has 15 amino acids. V trimming: 0 bases; J trimming: 2 bases; junction bases outside the gene matches: 3. Germline V gene sequence: CDR1 SGDLS, CDR2 YYNGEE. The CDR3 DNA is TGTGCCAGCAGCGTAGGGGGGGGTTACACAGATACGCAGTATTTT. Amino acids: CASSVGGGYTDTQYF. The entire variable domain, with the rest obtained from reference TRBV9 and TRBJ2-3, is as follows: DSGVTQTPKHLITATGQRVTLRCSPRSGDLSVYWYQQSLDQGLQFLIQYYNGEERAKGNILERFSAQQFPDLHSELNLSSLELGDSALYFCASSVGGGYTDTQYFGPGTRLTVL.

The chain couples TRBV9 to TRBJ1-2, with D possibly TRBD1 on 6 matching bases. Trimming stripped 4 bases from V and 3 bases from J, with 16 bases between. Germline loops: CDR1 SGDLS, CDR2 YYNGEE. The CDR3 has 15 amino acids. CDR3 in amino acids: CASSTQGPAYYGYTF. In nucleotides, the CDR3 is TGTGCCAGCAGCACACAGGGCCCGGCCTACTATGGCTACACCTTC.

This clone was found once. The chain joins TRBV7-3 to TRBJ2-2, with TRBD2 identical over 7 bases. There are 14 residues in the CDR3. Germline lookup yields CDR1 SGHTA and CDR2 FQGTGA. Trimming at V came to 5 bases and at J to 6 bases, leaving 6 bases not matched to a gene. The CDR3, as DNA: TGTGCCAGCAGCGGGGGGGAGCGGTCCGGGGAGCTGTTTTTT. Its protein is CASSGGERSGELFF.

V is TRBV14 and J is TRBJ2-1; D is unresolved. V lost 1 base to trimming and J lost 0 bases, with 7 bases between them. Germline assignment: CDR1 SGHDN and CDR2 FVKESK. There are 15 residues in the CDR3. In nucleotides, the CDR3 is TGTGCCAGCAGCCAAGCCCCTAGCTCCTACAATGAGCAGTTCTTC. Its protein product is CASSQAPSSYNEQFF.

V usage is TRBV5-8 and J usage is TRBJ1-6; 7 positions agree with TRBD1. Unmatched junction bases numbered 15, after V lost 0 bases and J lost 9 bases. The CDR3 is 18 residues long. CDR1 SGHTS and CDR2 YDEGEE come from the germline V gene. As DNA, the CDR3 is TGTGCCAGCAGCTTGGTGGGGACAGCCGGGTTCGCGGTTTCACCCCTCCACTTT. As protein: CASSLVGTAGFAVSPLHF.

The gene calls are TRBV6-6 and TRBJ2-7; D remains ambiguous. The CDR3 loop spans 13 amino acids. Trimming shortened V by 5 bases and J by 6 bases, and 14 bases separated the two germline ends. Germline assignment: CDR1 MNHNY and CDR2 SVGAGI (reference sequence). The CDR3 region has the DNA TGTGCCAGCAGTCCTCGCTTTTCCGGCGAGCAGTACTTC. Translation: CASSPRFSGEQYF.

V gene TRBV21-1 combines with J gene TRBJ1-1; the table's D gene call, TRBD1, was not cross checked with the DNA. TRBV21-1 is marked as a pseudogene. The CDR3 length is 16 residues. The CDR3 region is CASSIRTGGMNTEAFF. The CDR3 DNA reads TGTGCCAGCAGCATCCGGACAGGTGGAATGAACACTGAAGCTTTCTTT.

This clone has only one observation. The V gene is TRBV5-6, the J gene TRBJ2-5, with 7 bases lining up with TRBD1. The CDR3 extends over 15 amino acids. With 4 bases clipped from V and 0 bases from J, the junction kept 6 bases outside the gene matches. Germline V CDR1 and CDR2: SGHDT, YYEEEE. CDR3 loop: CASSPLGTDQETQYF. As DNA, the CDR3 is TGTGCCAGCAGCCCTCTCGGGACAGACCAAGAGACCCAGTACTTC.

This chain uses TRBV6-1 with TRBJ2-2, with TRBD1 as a possible D gene (6 bases). V lost 3 bases and J lost 2, with 13 bases in between. Germline values: CDR1 MNHNS, CDR2 SASEGT. CDR3 length: 16 residues. CDR3 bases: TGTGCCAGCAGTGATTCTCCGGGACACAACACCGGGGAGCTGTTTTTT. It translates to CASSDSPGHNTGELFF.

CDR3 region: CASSESPGTSLYEQYF. The CDR3 DNA sequence: TGCGCCAGCAGTGAGTCCCCCGGGACTAGCCTCTACGAGCAGTACTTC. V and J are TRBV10-1 and TRBJ2-7; 9 bases match TRBD2. V trimming: 0 bases; J trimming: 3 bases; junction bases outside the gene matches: 6. The CDR3 runs 16 residues. Per germline, CDR1 WNHNN and CDR2 SYGVQD (reference sequence).

The genes are TRBV5-1 and TRBJ1-3; 7 bases fit TRBD1. Germline CDR1 reads SGHRS; CDR2 reads YFSETQ. Trimming cost V 0 bases and J 2 bases; bases outside gene matches: 2. The CDR3 length is 15 residues. The CDR3 loop reads CASSLVGQTGNTIYF. The CDR3 bases are TGCGCCAGCAGCTTGGTGGGACAGACTGGAAACACCATATATTTT.